The 5 T cell receptor beta chains given below trace back to one sample, sequenced in a study of OX40 agonist ivuxolimab in advanced cancers. Method: immunoSEQ multiplex PCR; TCRdb's copy keeps in-frame clones and lacks some. The table includes fewer than 80,000 clones, around 86% detected once. The starting material was CD4+ or CD8+ T cells sorted from blood, obtained in a trial of the OX40 agonist ivuxolimab. These receptors all come from an adult with an advanced solid tumor such as melanoma, head and neck, liver or kidney cancer.

In its sample, this clone was seen once. The rearrangement uses TRBV30 and TRBJ1-1; 8 bases are shared with TRBD1. The CDR3 is 13 amino acids. Germline CDR1 and CDR2: GTSNPN and SVGIG (reference sequence). J gave up 4 bases and V 4 bases, and 5 bases lay outside the gene matches. CDR3 DNA: TGTGCCTGGATCCAGGGGGCGGGCACTGAAGCTTTCTTT. This gives the protein CAWIQGAGTEAFF.

A few counts support this clone. V is TRBV4-3 and J is TRBJ2-1, with 12 bases identical to TRBD1. Germline V gene data show CDR1 as LGHNA and CDR2 as YSLEER. V shed 4 bases and J 5 bases; nucleotides not matched to a gene: 9. The CDR3 has 17 amino acids. The CDR3 loop reads CASSPTGTGGVHNEQFF. DNA for the CDR3: TGCGCCAGCAGCCCTACGGGGACAGGGGGCGTTCACAATGAGCAGTTCTTC.

In this sample, this clone turned up once. The chain combines TRBV7-3 with TRBJ1-6, with TRBD1 matching over 9 bases. Trimming cost V 5 bases and J 7 bases; bases outside gene matches: 9. Per germline, CDR1 SGHTA and CDR2 FQGTGA. This CDR3 has 16 residues. CDR3 sequence reads: CASSPSGTGRNSPLHF. CDR3 bases: TGTGCCAGCAGCCCCTCGGGGACAGGGAGGAATTCACCCCTCCACTTT. Using reference TRBV7-3 and TRBJ1-6 for the parts outside the CDR3, the full variable domain is GAGVSQTPSNKVTEKGKYVELRCDPISGHTALYWYRQSLGQGPEFLIYFQGTGAADDSGLPNDRFFAVRPEGSVSTLKIQRTERGDSAVYLCASSPSGTGRNSPLHFGNGTRLTVT.

The gene calls are TRBV4-2 and TRBJ1-2, with no clear D. The CDR3 contains 14 residues. The V end was cut by 3 bases, the J end by 8 bases, with 16 bases between. From germline, CDR1 is LGHNA and CDR2 YNFKEQ. CDR3 in amino acids: CASSHNIDTEGYTF. As DNA, the CDR3 is TGTGCCAGCAGCCACAATATTGACACGGAAGGCTACACCTTC.

This chain uses TRBV19 with TRBJ1-1, with D maybe TRBD1 (5 bases). The ends were cut back, 1 base at V and 3 bases at J, with 9 bases in the middle. The CDR3 runs 14 residues. CDR1 LNHDA and CDR2 SQIVND come from the germline V gene (reference sequence). The CDR3 DNA reads as TGTGCCAGTAGTATAGGCAGGGAGTACACTGAAGCTTTCTTT. Translated, it gives CASSIGREYTEAFF.